This note documents a single T cell receptor beta chain sequence. Produced via immunoSEQ multiplex PCR; TCRdb's table is partial and in-frame only. The sample shows 150,000 or so clones, over 80% of them seen only once. This record belongs to a study of blood T cell repertoires in COVID-19. In the study overall: Sources were T cells, B-cell-depleted T cells, or PBMCs; the material itself was cDNA or gDNA.

Study members were between roughly 18 and 89 years old and lived in over 20 US regions. Cohort assignment relied on participant-reported clinical history. Germline V gives CDR1 SEHNR, CDR2 FQNEAQ (reference sequence). V lost 5 bases and J lost 2, with 17 bases in between. The CDR3 extends over 16 amino acids. Sample: PBMCs or T cells enriched from blood (not recorded which). The V call is TRBV7-9, the J call TRBJ2-3; D unresolved. This clonotype was sampled from an older woman who had recovered from COVID-19. CDR3 DNA: TGTGCCAGCAGCACCCGAGACACCTTCCCCACAGATACGCAGTATTTT. Translation: CASSTRDTFPTDTQYF. Complete variable domain (other parts from reference TRBV7-9 and TRBJ2-3): DTGVSQNPRHKITKRGQNVTFRCDPISEHNRLYWYRQTLGQGPEFLTYFQNEAQLEKSRLLSDRFSAERPKGSFSTLEIQRTEQGDSAMYLCASSTRDTFPTDTQYFGPGTRLTVL.